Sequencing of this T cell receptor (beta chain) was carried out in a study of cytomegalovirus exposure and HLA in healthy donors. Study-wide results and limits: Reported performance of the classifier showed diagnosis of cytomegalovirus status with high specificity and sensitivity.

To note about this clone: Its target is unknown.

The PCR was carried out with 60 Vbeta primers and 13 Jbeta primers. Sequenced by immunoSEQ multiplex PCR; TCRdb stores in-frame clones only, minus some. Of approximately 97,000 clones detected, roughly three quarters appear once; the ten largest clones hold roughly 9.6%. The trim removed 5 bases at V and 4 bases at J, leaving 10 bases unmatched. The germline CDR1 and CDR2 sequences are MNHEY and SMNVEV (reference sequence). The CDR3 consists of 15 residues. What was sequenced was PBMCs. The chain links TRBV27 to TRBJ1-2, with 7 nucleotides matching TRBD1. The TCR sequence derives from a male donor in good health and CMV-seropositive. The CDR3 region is CASSPSRQGGYGYTF. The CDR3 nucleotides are TGTGCCAGCAGTCCCTCCCGACAGGGAGGCTATGGCTACACCTTC.